This passage covers 3 T cell receptor beta chains from one sample sequenced in a study of neurological immune-mediated disorders. The sample's time point: longitudinal time-point 1 (baseline). MiXCR, run by TCRdb on the 5' RACE reads, gives a single entry per CDR3 protein. The sample lists 35,000 to 45,000 distinct CDR3 sequences, 3.2% occurring once. Sequencing was performed on PBMCs. These receptors were collected from an older woman with multiple sclerosis.

This clonotype is deemed medium-sized. The chain links TRBV20-1 to TRBJ2-3, with 9 nucleotides matching TRBD2. Per the germline V gene, CDR1 is DFQATT and CDR2 is SNEGSKA (reference sequence). The CDR3 spans 15 residues. J lost 2 bases, V lost 5 bases, and 8 bases had no gene match. Here the CDR3 reads CSADPGTSYTDTQYF. CDR3 nucleotide sequence: TGCAGTGCTGACCCCGGGACTAGCTACACAGATACGCAGTATTTT.

This clonotype was found many times. The V call is TRBV14, the J call TRBJ2-7, with D tentatively TRBD2 (6 bases). Germline CDR1 and CDR2: SGHDN and FVKESK. Trimming took 4 bases from V and 3 from J, leaving 25 bases between them. There are 18 residues in the CDR3. The CDR3 coding sequence is TGTGCCAGCAGCCGCTATCACCCGGGACTTCTAACCCACTACGAGCAGTACTTC. Translating gives CASSRYHPGLLTHYEQYF.

This rearrangement joins TRBV6-5 to TRBJ1-4; D remains ambiguous. The CDR3 is made up of 15 amino acids. In germline, CDR1 is MNHEY, CDR2 SVGAGI. The V end lost 6 bases, the J end lost 7 bases, and 18 bases lay between the germline ends. For the CDR3, the DNA is TGTGCCAGCAGCTCAGACCGAGGATCTAGTGAAAAACTGTTTTTT. Protein: CASSSDRGSSEKLFF.